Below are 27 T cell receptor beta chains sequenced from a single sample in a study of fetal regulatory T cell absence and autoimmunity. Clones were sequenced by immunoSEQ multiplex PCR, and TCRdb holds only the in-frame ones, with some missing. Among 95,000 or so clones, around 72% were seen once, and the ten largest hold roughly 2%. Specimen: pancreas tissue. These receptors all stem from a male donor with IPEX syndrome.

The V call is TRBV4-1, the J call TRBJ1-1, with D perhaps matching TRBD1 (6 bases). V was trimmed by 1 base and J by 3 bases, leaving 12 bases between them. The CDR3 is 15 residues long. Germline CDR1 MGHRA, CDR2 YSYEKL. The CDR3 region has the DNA TGCGCCAGCAGCCAAGTGGGGGGGCTGGACACTGAAGCTTTCTTT. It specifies CASSQVGGLDTEAFF.

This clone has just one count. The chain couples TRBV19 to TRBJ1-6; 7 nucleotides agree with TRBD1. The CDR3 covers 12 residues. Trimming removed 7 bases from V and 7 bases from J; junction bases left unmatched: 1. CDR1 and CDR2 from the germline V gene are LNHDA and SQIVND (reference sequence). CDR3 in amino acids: CASTGGNSPLHF. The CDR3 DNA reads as TGTGCCAGTACAGGGGGAAATTCACCCCTCCACTTT.

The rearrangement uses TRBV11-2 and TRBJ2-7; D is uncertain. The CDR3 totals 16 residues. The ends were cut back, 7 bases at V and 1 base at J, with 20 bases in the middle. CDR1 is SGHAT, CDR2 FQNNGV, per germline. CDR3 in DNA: TGTGCCAGCACCCCCATGTCCAGTCTCCTGTCCTACGAGCAGTACTTC. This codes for CASTPMSSLLSYEQYF.

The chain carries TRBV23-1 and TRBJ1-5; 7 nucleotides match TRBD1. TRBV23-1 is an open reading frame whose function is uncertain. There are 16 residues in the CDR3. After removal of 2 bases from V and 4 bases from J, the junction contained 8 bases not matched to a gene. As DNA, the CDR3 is TGCGCCAGCAGTCAACGACTAGGGACAGAAAATCAGCCCCAGCATTTT. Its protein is CASSQRLGTENQPQHF.

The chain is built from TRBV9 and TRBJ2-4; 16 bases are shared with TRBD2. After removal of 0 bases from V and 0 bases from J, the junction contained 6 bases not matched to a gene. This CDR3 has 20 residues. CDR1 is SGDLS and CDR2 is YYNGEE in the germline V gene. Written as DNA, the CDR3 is TGTGCCAGCAGCGTAGGAGGGACTAGCGGGGGGGCTCTAGCCAAAAACATTCAGTACTTC. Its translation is CASSVGGTSGGALAKNIQYF.

CDR3 bases: TGTGCCAGCAACCCGGAGGGGACAGGGGGCGCTAACTATGGCTACACCTTC. The encoded protein is CASNPEGTGGANYGYTF. The chain joins TRBV11-2 to TRBJ1-2, with 12 nucleotides matching TRBD1. The CDR3 is 17 amino acids. CDR1 and CDR2 (germline): SGHAT, FQNNGV. J gave up 0 bases and V 7 bases, and 9 bases lay outside the gene matches.

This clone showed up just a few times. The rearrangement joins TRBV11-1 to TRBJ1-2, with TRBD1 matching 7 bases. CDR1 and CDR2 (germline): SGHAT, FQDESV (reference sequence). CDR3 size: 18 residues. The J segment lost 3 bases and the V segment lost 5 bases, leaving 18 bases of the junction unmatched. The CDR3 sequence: CASSPWGSRGRMDYGYTF. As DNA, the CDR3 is TGTGCCAGCAGCCCCTGGGGAAGTAGGGGGCGAATGGACTATGGCTACACCTTC.

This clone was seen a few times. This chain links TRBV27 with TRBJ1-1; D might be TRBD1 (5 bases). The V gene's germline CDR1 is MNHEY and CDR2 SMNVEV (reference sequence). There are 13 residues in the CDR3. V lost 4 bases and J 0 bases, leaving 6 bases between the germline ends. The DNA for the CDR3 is TGTGCCAGCAGTTGGACAATGAACACTGAAGCTTTCTTT. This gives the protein CASSWTMNTEAFF.

CDR3: CASSVGTSGRKTQYF. CDR3 in DNA: TGTGCCAGCAGCGTCGGGACTAGCGGGAGAAAGACCCAGTACTTC. This chain uses TRBV9 with TRBJ2-5; 14 nucleotides agree with TRBD2. Unmatched junction bases numbered 3, after V lost 2 bases and J lost 6 bases. This CDR3 has 15 amino acids. The germline CDR1 and CDR2 sequences are SGDLS and YYNGEE.

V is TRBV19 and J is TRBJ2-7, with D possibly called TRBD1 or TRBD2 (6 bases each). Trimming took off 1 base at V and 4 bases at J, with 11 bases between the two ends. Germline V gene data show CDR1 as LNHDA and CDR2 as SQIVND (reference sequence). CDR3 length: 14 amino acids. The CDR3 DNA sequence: TGTGCCAGTAGTATAGTCGGGGGCGAGTACGAGCAGTACTTC. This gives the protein CASSIVGGEYEQYF.

The CDR3, as DNA: TGTGCCAGCAGGGGGACTAGCGGGGTCAACACCGGGGAGCTGTTTTTT. It translates to CASRGTSGVNTGELFF. This chain joins TRBV2 and TRBJ2-2; 13 bases match TRBD2. Unmatched junction bases numbered 3, after V lost 6 bases and J lost 2 bases. The CDR3 totals 16 residues. Germline values: CDR1 SNHLY, CDR2 FYNNEI. The full variable domain, in which reference TRBV2 and TRBJ2-2 provide the parts outside the CDR3, is EPEVTQTPSHQVTQMGQEVILRCVPISNHLYFYWYRQILGQKVEFLVSFYNNEISEKSEIFDDQFSVERPDGSNFTLKIRSTKLEDSAMYFCASRGTSGVNTGELFFGEGSRLTVL.

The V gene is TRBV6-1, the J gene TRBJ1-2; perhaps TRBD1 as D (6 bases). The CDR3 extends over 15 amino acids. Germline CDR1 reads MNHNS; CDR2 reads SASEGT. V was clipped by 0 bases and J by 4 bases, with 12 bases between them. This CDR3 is CASSEALRGVYGYTF. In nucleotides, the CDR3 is TGTGCCAGCAGTGAAGCGCTGAGGGGGGTCTATGGCTACACCTTC.

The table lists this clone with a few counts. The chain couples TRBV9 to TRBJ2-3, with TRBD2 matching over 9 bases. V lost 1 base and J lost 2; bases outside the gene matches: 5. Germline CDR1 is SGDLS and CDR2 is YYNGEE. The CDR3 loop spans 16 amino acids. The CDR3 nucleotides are TGTGCCAGCAGCGTAAGCGGGGGGTCCTCCACAGATACGCAGTATTTT. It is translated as CASSVSGGSSTDTQYF.

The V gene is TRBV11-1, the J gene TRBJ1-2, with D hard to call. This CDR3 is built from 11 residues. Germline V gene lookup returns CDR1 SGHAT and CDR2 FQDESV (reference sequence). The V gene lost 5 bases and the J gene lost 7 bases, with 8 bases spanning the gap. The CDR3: CASSQSAGYTF. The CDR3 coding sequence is TGTGCCAGCAGCCAATCGGCTGGCTACACCTTC.

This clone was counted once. The CDR3 protein is CASSQGGDEQYF. The CDR3 DNA follows: TGCGCCAGCAGCCAAGGGGGGGACGAGCAGTACTTC. V usage is TRBV4-1 and J usage is TRBJ2-7; tentative D call: TRBD2 (6 bases). Germline CDR1 reads MGHRA; CDR2 reads YSYEKL. The V and J ends lost 1 base and 5 bases respectively, with 6 bases between them. The CDR3 runs 12 residues.

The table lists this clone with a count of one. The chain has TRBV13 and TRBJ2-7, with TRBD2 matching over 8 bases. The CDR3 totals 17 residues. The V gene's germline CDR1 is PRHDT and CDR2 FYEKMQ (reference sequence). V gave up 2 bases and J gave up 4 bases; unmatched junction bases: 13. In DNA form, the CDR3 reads TGTGCCAGCAGCTTAAGGGGCGGGGGGCCGCGAATGTACGAGCAGTACTTC. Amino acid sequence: CASSLRGGGPRMYEQYF.

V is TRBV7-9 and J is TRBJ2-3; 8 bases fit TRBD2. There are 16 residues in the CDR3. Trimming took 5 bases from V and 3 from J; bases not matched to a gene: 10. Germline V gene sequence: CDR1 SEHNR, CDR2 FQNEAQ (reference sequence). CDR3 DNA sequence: TGTGCCAGCAGCCTCGGATTTCCGGGGGGGACAGATACGCAGTATTTT. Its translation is CASSLGFPGGTDTQYF.

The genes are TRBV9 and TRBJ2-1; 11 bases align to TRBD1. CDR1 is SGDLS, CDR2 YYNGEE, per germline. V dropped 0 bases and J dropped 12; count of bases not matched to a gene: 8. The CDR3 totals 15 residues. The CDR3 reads CASSVALGQGVGQFF. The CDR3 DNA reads TGTGCCAGCAGCGTAGCGCTGGGACAGGGGGTTGGGCAGTTCTTC.

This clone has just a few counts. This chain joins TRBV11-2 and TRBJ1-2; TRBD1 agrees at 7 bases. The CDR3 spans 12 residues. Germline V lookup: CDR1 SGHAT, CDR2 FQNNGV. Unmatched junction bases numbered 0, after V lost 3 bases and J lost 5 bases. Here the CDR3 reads CASSLTGYGYTF. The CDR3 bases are TGTGCCAGCAGCTTGACAGGGTATGGCTACACCTTC.

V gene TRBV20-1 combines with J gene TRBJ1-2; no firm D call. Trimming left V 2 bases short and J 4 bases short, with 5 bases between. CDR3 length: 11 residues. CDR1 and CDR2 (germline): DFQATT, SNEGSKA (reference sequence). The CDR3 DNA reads TGCAGTGCTAGACAGAGCTATGGCTACACCTTC. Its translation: CSARQSYGYTF.

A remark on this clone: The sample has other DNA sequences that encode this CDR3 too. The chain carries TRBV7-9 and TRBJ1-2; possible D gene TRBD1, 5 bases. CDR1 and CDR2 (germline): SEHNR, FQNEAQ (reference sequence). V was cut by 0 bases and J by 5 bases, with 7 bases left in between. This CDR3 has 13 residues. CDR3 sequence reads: CASSLAGGYGYTF. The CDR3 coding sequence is TGTGCCAGCAGCTTAGCGGGGGGGTATGGCTACACCTTC.

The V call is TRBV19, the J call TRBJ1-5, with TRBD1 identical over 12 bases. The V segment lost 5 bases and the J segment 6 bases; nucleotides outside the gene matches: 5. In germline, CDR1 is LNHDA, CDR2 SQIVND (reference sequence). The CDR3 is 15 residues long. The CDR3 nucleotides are TGTGCCAGTAGTTCCGGGACAGGGGGCGGTCAGCCCCAGCATTTT. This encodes CASSSGTGGGQPQHF. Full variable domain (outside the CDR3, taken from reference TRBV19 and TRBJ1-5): DGGITQSPKYLFRKEGQNVTLSCEQNLNHDAMYWYRQDPGQGLRLIYYSQIVNDFQKGDIAEGYSVSREKKESFPLTVTSAQKNPTAFYLCASSSGTGGGQPQHFGDGTRLSIL.

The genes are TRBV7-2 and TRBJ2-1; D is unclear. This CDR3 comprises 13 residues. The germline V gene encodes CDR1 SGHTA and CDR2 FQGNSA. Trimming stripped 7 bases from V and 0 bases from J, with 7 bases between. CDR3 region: CASTPSSYNEQFF. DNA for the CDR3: TGTGCCAGCACCCCCAGCTCCTACAATGAGCAGTTCTTC.

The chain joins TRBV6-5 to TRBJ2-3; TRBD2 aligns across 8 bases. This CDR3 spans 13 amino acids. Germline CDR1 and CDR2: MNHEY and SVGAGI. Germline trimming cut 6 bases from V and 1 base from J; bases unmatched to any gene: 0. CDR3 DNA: TGTGCCAGCAGGACTAGCGGCACAGATACGCAGTATTTT. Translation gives CASRTSGTDTQYF.

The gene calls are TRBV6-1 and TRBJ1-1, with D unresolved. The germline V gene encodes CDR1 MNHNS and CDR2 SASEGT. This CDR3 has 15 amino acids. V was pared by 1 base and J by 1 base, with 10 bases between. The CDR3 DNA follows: TGTGCCAGCAGTGAAGAAGAACAGAGGAACACTGAAGCTTTCTTT. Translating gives CASSEEEQRNTEAFF.

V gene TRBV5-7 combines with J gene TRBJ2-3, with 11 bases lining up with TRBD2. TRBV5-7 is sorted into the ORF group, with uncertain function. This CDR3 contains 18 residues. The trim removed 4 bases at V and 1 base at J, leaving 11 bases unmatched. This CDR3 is CASSPTSGRRVRTDTQYF. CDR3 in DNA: TGTGCCAGCAGCCCAACTAGCGGGAGACGGGTTCGCACAGATACGCAGTATTTT.

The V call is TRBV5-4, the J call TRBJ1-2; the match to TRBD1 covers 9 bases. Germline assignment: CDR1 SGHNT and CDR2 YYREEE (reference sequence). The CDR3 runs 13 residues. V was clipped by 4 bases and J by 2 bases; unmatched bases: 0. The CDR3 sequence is CASSTGGNYGYTF. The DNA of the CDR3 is TGTGCCAGCAGCACAGGGGGCAACTATGGCTACACCTTC. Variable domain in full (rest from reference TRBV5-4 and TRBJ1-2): ETGVTQSPTHLIKTRGQQVTLRCSSQSGHNTVSWYQQALGQGPQFIFQYYREEENGRGNFPPRFSGLQFPNYSSELNVNALELDDSALYLCASSTGGNYGYTFGSGTRLTVV.